This T cell receptor beta chain was identified during a study of cytomegalovirus exposure and HLA in healthy donors. Use of 60 Vbeta and 13 Jbeta primers characterized the PCR. TCRdb keeps only in-frame clones here, not all; method: immunoSEQ multiplex PCR. Here the sample spans about 100,000 clones, 84% being singletons. The receptor's source is a woman between 18 and 29 years old in good health and CMV-seronegative. The sequencing sample was made of PBMCs.

The CDR3 protein is CATSRNRGSETQYF. In DNA form, the CDR3 reads TGTGCCACCAGCAGGAACAGGGGATCCGAGACCCAGTACTTC. The chain couples TRBV15 to TRBJ2-5; 7 positions match TRBD1. V shed 3 bases, J shed 5 bases, and the junction held 6 bases outside the gene matches. The length of the CDR3 is 14 residues. From germline, CDR1 is LNHNV and CDR2 YYDKDF (reference sequence).